What follows are 2 T cell receptor beta chains derived from one specimen sequenced in a study of blood T cell repertoires in COVID-19. TCRdb's copy holds only in-frame clones and misses some; the assay was immunoSEQ multiplex PCR. The table includes around 46,000 clones, 75% to 80% detected once. Sequenced sample: peripheral blood. The receptor set was obtained from a human donor with active or convalescent COVID-19. The donor label of this sample is uncertain.

This clone appeared once. The rearrangement uses TRBV24-1 and TRBJ2-5; 7 nucleotides line up with TRBD1. The ends lost 4 bases at V and 1 base at J; junction bases unmatched: 5. Per the germline V gene, CDR1 is KGHDR and CDR2 is SFDVKD. The CDR3 spans 15 residues. The CDR3 region has the DNA TGTGCCACCAGTGACGGGACAGAAATCCAAGAGACCCAGTACTTC. Translating gives CATSDGTEIQETQYF.

V and J are TRBV10-2 and TRBJ2-3; 13 nucleotides agree with TRBD2. The CDR3 is made up of 15 amino acids. Trimming at V came to 6 bases and at J to 5 bases, leaving 5 bases not matched to a gene. Germline V CDR1 and CDR2: WSHSY, SAAADI. This chain's CDR3 is CASRGLAGEGDTQYF. CDR3 bases: TGCGCCAGCAGAGGACTAGCGGGAGAGGGAGATACGCAGTATTTT.